These T cell receptor beta chains were read from a single sample in a study of radiation and T cells in renal cell carcinoma. TCRdb's table, derived via immunoSEQ multiplex PCR, lists solely in-frame clones and lacks some. This sample has around 78,000 clones, with roughly nine tenths found just once. This specimen consisted of blood, obtained from a patient whose treatment included radiotherapy and nephrectomy. The receptor set was obtained from a woman aged 70 to 79 with renal cell carcinoma. CDR3s include the opening cysteine and the closing phenylalanine or tryptophan. A D gene is named only where the DNA matches it firmly. Clone size is not always given. Where it is, it says once, few, many or a class for expanded clones.

abundance	d_gene	j_gene	len	v_gene	CDR3aa	CDR3nt
NA	NA	TRBJ1-1	17	TRBV11-2	CASSSEWGYKGDTEAFF	TGTGCCAGCAGCTCCGAATGGGGGTACAAGGGGGACACTGAAGCTTTCTTT
NA	TRBD1	TRBJ2-7	15	TRBV28	CASTPFRGPSYEQYF	TGTGCCAGCACCCCGTTCAGGGGGCCCTCCTACGAGCAGTACTTC
NA	NA	TRBJ2-3	13	TRBV18	CASSGDLTDTQYF	TGTGCCAGCTCAGGGGACCTCACAGATACGCAGTATTTT
NA	NA	TRBJ1-6	15	TRBV7-9	CASSFSGGAHSPLHF	TGTGCCAGCAGCTTCTCTGGGGGGGCGCATTCACCCCTCCACTTT
NA	NA	TRBJ2-2	13	TRBV9	CASSVVTGGELFF	TGTGCCAGCAGCGTAGTCACGGGCGGGGAGCTGTTTTTT
NA	NA	TRBJ1-2	15	TRBV19	CASSTPRNPTHGYTF	TGTGCCAGTAGTACCCCTCGGAATCCTACACATGGCTACACCTTC
NA	TRBD1	TRBJ2-7	14	TRBV11-3	CASSTGQGVSEQYF	TGTGCCAGCAGCACGGGACAGGGGGTCTCCGAGCAGTACTTC
few	NA	TRBJ1-1	13	TRBV29-1	CSVEEGEDTEAFF	TGCAGCGTTGAAGAAGGAGAGGACACTGAAGCTTTCTTT
NA	NA	TRBJ2-1	12	TRBV7-2	CASSLFYNEQFF	TGTGCCAGCAGCTTATTTTACAATGAGCAGTTCTTC
NA	NA	TRBJ1-5	16	TRBV2	CASSLRGGYSNQPQHF	TGTGCCAGCAGCCTCCGGGGAGGATATAGCAATCAGCCCCAGCATTTT
once	TRBD2	TRBJ2-7	16	TRBV7-9	CASSLVLAGASYEQYF	TGTGCCAGCAGCTTAGTTTTAGCGGGGGCCTCCTACGAGCAGTACTTC
NA	NA	TRBJ1-6	13	TRBV19	CASTKRKNSPLHF	TGTGCCAGTACTAAAAGGAAAAATTCACCCCTCCACTTT
NA	NA	TRBJ2-7	13	TRBV4-2	CASSQDIEYEQYF	TGTGCCAGCAGCCAAGATATCGAATACGAGCAGTACTTC
NA	TRBD1	TRBJ2-2	17	TRBV5-6	CASSLLTTGMNTGELFF	TGTGCCAGCAGCTTGCTGACGACAGGGATGAACACCGGGGAGCTGTTTTTT
NA	TRBD1	TRBJ2-5	14	TRBV5-4	CASSTGTEQETQYF	TGTGCCAGCAGCACTGGGACAGAGCAAGAGACCCAGTACTTC
NA	NA	TRBJ1-1	12	TRBV30	CACSTGYTEAFF	TGTGCCTGCTCGACAGGCTACACTGAAGCTTTCTTT
NA	TRBD2	TRBJ2-3	15	TRBV7-2	CASSLEAGDTDTQYF	TGTGCCAGCAGCTTAGAAGCGGGGGACACAGATACGCAGTATTTT
NA	NA	TRBJ2-1	15	TRBV6-5	CASSTRRGGANEQFF	TGTGCCAGCAGTACTCGACGAGGAGGAGCGAATGAGCAGTTCTTC
NA	NA	TRBJ2-7	12	TRBV10-2	CASREYNIGQYF	TGCGCCAGCAGGGAGTATAACATTGGGCAGTACTTC
NA	TRBD2	TRBJ2-5	16	TRBV6-1	CASSDGTLGGQETQYF	TGTGCCAGCAGTGACGGGACGTTGGGAGGGCAAGAGACCCAGTACTTC
once	NA	TRBJ2-5	14	TRBV2	CATMRGATGETQYF	TGTGCCACCATGAGGGGGGCGACGGGAGAGACCCAGTACTTC
NA	TRBD2	TRBJ2-3	17	TRBV4-2	CASSQEQRGASTDTQYF	TGTGCCAGCAGCCAAGAGCAGCGGGGGGCGTCAACAGATACGCAGTATTTT
NA	NA	TRBJ1-5	14	TRBV30	CAWSNLGVGQPQHF	TGTGCCTGGAGTAACCTGGGGGTGGGTCAGCCCCAGCATTTT
NA	TRBD1	TRBJ2-3	16	TRBV5-1	CASSPIGTGVGDTQYF	TGCGCCAGCAGCCCGATCGGGACAGGGGTTGGAGATACGCAGTATTTT
once	NA	TRBJ1-5	18	TRBV7-6	CASSLAPPRSGWVQPQHF	TGTGCCAGCAGCTTAGCCCCTCCCCGCTCAGGGTGGGTACAGCCCCAGCATTTT
NA	NA	TRBJ1-6	16	TRBV5-6	CASSFGESSRNSPLHF	TGTGCCAGCAGCTTTGGAGAATCCTCTAGAAATTCACCCCTCCACTTT
NA	NA	TRBJ1-4	15	TRBV7-2	CASSLDAEINEKLFF	TGTGCCAGCAGCTTAGATGCAGAGATTAATGAAAAACTGTTTTTT
NA	NA	TRBJ2-1	15	TRBV7-2	CASSLGRGKTNEQFF	TGTGCCAGCAGCTTAGGGCGGGGAAAGACCAATGAGCAGTTCTTC
NA	NA	TRBJ2-7	14	TRBV28	CASSLVGVRDEQYF	TGTGCCAGCAGTTTGGTAGGGGTAAGAGACGAGCAGTACTTC
NA	NA	TRBJ1-4	17	TRBV7-2	CASSFRNGGSGEEKLFF	TGTGCCAGCAGCTTTCGGAACGGGGGGAGTGGCGAAGAAAAACTGTTTTTT
NA	TRBD2	TRBJ2-7	17	TRBV10-3	CAISVPLAGAGTYEQYF	TGTGCCATCAGTGTCCCGCTAGCGGGGGCCGGGACCTACGAGCAGTACTTC
NA	NA	TRBJ2-7	15	TRBV7-3	CASSFLPGPSYEQYF	TGTGCCAGCAGCTTTCTTCCAGGGCCGAGCTACGAGCAGTACTTC
NA	TRBD2	TRBJ2-5	17	TRBV19	CASSIGGAGANQETQYF	TGTGCCAGTAGTATAGGGGGAGCGGGGGCAAACCAAGAGACCCAGTACTTC
NA	NA	TRBJ2-7	15	TRBV7-8	CASSLARDSSYEQYF	TGTGCCAGCAGCTTAGCCCGAGACAGCTCCTACGAGCAGTACTTC
NA	TRBD2	TRBJ2-3	15	TRBV9	CASALAGDFTDTQCF	TGTGCCAGTGCACTAGCGGGCGACTTCACAGATACGCAGTGTTTT
NA	TRBD1	TRBJ1-5	16	TRBV9	CASSARDSPNNQPQHF	TGTGCCAGCAGCGCCCGGGACAGTCCTAACAATCAGCCCCAGCATTTT
NA	TRBD2	TRBJ2-3	14	TRBV9	CASSTSGGTDTQYF	TGTGCCAGCAGCACTAGCGGGGGCACAGATACGCAGTATTTT
NA	TRBD1	TRBJ2-2	19	TRBV11-2	CASSIPPGQGARSTGELFF	TGTGCCAGCAGCATTCCTCCGGGACAGGGGGCGAGGAGCACCGGGGAGCTGTTTTTT
NA	NA	TRBJ1-5	15	TRBV9	CASSPGAVSNQPQHF	TGTGCCAGCAGCCCTGGTGCGGTTAGCAATCAGCCCCAGCATTTT
NA	TRBD1	TRBJ1-4	17	TRBV2	CASSGETGTYSNEKLFF	TGTGCCAGCAGTGGAGAGACAGGGACTTATTCCAATGAAAAACTGTTTTTT